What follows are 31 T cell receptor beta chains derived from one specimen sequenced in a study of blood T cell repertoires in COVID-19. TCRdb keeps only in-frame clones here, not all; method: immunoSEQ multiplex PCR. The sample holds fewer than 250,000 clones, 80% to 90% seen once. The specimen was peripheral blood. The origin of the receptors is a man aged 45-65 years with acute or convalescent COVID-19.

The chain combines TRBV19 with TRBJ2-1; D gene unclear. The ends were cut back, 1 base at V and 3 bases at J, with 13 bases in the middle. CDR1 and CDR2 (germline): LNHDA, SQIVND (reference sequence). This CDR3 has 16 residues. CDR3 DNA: TGTGCCAGTAGTATAGTTGAGGCGAAGAGCTACAATGAGCAGTTCTTC. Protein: CASSIVEAKSYNEQFF. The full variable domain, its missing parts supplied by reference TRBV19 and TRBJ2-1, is DGGITQSPKYLFRKEGQNVTLSCEQNLNHDAMYWYRQDPGQGLRLIYYSQIVNDFQKGDIAEGYSVSREKKESFPLTVTSAQKNPTAFYLCASSIVEAKSYNEQFFGPGTRLTVL.

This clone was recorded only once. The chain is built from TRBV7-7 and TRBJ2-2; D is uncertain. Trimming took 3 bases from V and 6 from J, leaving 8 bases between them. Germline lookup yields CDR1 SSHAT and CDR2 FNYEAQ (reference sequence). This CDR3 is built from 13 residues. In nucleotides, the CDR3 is TGTGCCAGCAGCTTTACAAGTCCCGGGGAGCTGTTTTTT. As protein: CASSFTSPGELFF.

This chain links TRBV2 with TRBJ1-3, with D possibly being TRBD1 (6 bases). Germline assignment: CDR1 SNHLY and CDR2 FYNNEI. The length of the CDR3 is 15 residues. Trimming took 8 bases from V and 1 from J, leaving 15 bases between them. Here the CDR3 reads CASDTQGQSGNTIYF. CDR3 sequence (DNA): TGTGCCAGCGACACCCAGGGACAATCTGGAAACACCATATATTTT.

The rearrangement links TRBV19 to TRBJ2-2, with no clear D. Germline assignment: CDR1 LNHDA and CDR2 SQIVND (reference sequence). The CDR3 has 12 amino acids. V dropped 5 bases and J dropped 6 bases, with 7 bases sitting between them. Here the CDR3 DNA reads TGTGCCAGTAGTCGGTTGGCCGGGGAGCTGTTTTTT. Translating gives CASSRLAGELFF.

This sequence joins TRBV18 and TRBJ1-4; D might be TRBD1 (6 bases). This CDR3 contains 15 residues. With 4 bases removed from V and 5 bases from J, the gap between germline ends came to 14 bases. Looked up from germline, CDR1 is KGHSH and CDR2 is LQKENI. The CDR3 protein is CASSLQTGPNEKLFF. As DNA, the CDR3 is TGTGCCAGCTCACTGCAGACAGGACCAAATGAAAAACTGTTTTTT. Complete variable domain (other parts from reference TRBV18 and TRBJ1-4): NAGVMQNPRHLVRRRGQEARLRCSPMKGHSHVYWYRQLPEEGLKFMVYLQKENIIDESGMPKERFSAEFPKEGPSILRIQQVVRGDSAAYFCASSLQTGPNEKLFFGSGTQLSVL.

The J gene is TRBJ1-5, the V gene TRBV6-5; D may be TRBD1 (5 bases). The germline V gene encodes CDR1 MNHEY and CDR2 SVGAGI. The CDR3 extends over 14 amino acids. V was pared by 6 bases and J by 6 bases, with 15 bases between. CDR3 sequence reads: CASSSGLTIQPQHF. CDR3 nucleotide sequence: TGTGCCAGCAGCTCAGGGTTAACTATTCAGCCCCAGCATTTT.

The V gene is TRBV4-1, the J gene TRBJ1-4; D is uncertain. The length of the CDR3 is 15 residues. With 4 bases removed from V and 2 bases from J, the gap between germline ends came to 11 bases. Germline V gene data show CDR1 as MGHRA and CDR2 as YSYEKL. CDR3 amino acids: CASSPPGWTNEKLFF. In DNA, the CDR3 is TGCGCCAGCAGCCCCCCTGGCTGGACTAATGAAAAACTGTTTTTT.

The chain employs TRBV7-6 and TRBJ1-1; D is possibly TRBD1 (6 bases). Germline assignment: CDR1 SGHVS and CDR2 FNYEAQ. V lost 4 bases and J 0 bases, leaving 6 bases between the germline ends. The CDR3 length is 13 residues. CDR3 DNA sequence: TGTGCCAGCAGCTGGGGGCTGAACACTGAAGCTTTCTTT. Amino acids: CASSWGLNTEAFF.

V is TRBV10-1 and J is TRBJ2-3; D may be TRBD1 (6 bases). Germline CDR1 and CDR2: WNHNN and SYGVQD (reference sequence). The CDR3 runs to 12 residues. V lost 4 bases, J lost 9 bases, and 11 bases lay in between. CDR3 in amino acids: CASSVSGTTQYF. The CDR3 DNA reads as TGCGCCAGCAGTGTTTCCGGGACAACGCAGTATTTT.

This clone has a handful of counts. CDR3 sequence reads: CASSRGDYTEAFF. The CDR3 nucleotides are TGTGCCAGCAGCCGGGGGGATTACACTGAAGCTTTCTTT. The chain links TRBV6-5 to TRBJ1-1, with D possibly TRBD1 on 5 matching bases. V lost 6 bases, J lost 3 bases, and 11 bases lay in between. The CDR3 contains 13 residues. CDR1 and CDR2 (germline): MNHEY, SVGAGI.

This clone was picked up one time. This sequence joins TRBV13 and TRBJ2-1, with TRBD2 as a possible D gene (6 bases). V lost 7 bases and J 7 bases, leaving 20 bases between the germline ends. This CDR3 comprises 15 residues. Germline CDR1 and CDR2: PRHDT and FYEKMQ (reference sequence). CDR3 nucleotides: TGTGCCAGCATCCCTCCGGGCGGGGCCGGTAATGAGCAGTTCTTC. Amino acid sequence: CASIPPGGAGNEQFF.

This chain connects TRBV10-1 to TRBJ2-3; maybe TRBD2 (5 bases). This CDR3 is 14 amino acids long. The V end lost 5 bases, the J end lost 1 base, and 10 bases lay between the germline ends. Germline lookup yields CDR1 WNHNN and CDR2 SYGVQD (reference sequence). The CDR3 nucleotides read TGCGCCAGCAGTCCGCGGGTAGGCACAGATACGCAGTATTTT. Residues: CASSPRVGTDTQYF.

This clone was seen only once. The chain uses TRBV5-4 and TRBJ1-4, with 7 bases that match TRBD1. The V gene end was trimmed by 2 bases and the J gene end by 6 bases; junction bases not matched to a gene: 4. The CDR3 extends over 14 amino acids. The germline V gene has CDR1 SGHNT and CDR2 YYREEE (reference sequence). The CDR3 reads CASSLGQVDEKLFF. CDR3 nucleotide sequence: TGTGCCAGCAGCTTAGGACAGGTCGATGAAAAACTGTTTTTT. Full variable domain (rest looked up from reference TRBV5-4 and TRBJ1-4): ETGVTQSPTHLIKTRGQQVTLRCSSQSGHNTVSWYQQALGQGPQFIFQYYREEENGRGNFPPRFSGLQFPNYSSELNVNALELDDSALYLCASSLGQVDEKLFFGSGTQLSVL.

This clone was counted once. The CDR3 here is CASSERVSPLHF. The CDR3 nucleotides are TGTGCCAGCAGTGAACGAGTCTCGCCCCTCCACTTT. The chain uses TRBV2 and TRBJ1-6, with unresolved D. The V gene's germline CDR1 is SNHLY and CDR2 FYNNEI. This CDR3 comprises 12 residues. V was trimmed by 2 bases and J by 13 bases, leaving 9 bases between them.

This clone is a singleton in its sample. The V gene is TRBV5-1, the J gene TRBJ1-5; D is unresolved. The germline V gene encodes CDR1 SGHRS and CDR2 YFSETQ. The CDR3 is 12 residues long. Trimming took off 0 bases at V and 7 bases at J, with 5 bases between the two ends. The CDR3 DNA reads TGCGCCAGCAGCTTGGATGGCCAGCCCCAGCATTTT. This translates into CASSLDGQPQHF.

The CDR3 sequence: CSAARGQSRSYEQYF. The CDR3 DNA reads as TGCAGCGCCGCCCGCGGACAGTCACGCTCCTACGAGCAGTACTTC. V gene TRBV29-1 combines with J gene TRBJ2-7, with a tentative D call TRBD1 (6 bases). The CDR3 extends over 15 amino acids. The ends were cut back, 7 bases at V and 0 bases at J, with 19 bases in the middle. Per germline, CDR1 SQVTM and CDR2 ANQGSEA.

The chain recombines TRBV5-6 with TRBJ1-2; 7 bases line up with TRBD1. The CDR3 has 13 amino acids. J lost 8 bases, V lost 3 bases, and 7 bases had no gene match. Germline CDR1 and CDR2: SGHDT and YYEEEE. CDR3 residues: CASSWPEGAGYTF. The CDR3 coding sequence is TGTGCCAGCAGCTGGCCCGAGGGGGCAGGCTACACCTTC.

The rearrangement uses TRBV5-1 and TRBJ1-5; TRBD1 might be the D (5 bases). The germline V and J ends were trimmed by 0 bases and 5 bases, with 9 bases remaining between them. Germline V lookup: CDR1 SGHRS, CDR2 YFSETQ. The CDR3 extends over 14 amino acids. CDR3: CASSLDWGDQPQHF. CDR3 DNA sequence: TGCGCCAGCAGCTTGGATTGGGGGGATCAGCCCCAGCATTTT.

This CDR3 is CASSGGRPGVTEAFF. CDR3 DNA sequence: TGCGCCAGCAGTGGTGGCAGGCCAGGGGTGACTGAAGCTTTCTTT. This chain uses TRBV5-1 with TRBJ1-1, with a possible D match to TRBD1 (6 bases). The CDR3 is made up of 15 amino acids. V was trimmed by 5 bases and J by 5 bases, leaving 19 bases between them. Germline values: CDR1 SGHRS, CDR2 YFSETQ.

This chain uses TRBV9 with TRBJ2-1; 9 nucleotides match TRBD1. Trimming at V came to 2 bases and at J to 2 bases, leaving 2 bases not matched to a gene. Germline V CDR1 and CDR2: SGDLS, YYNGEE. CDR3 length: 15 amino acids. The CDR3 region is CASSVGQGPYNEQFF. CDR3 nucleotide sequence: TGTGCCAGCAGCGTGGGACAGGGCCCCTACAATGAGCAGTTCTTC.

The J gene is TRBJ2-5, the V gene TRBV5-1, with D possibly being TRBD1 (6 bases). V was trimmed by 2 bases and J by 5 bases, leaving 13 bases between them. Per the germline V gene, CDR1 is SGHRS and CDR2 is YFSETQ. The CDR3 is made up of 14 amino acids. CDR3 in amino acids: CASSFPGVVETQYF. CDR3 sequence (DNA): TGCGCCAGCAGCTTTCCAGGGGTGGTGGAGACCCAGTACTTC.

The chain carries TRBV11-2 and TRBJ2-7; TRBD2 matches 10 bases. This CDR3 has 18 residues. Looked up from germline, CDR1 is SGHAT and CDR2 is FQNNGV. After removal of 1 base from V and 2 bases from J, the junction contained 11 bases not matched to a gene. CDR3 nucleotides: TGTGCCAGCAGCTTAGGGGCTAGCGGGGGAACTTTCCCCTACGAGCAGTACTTC. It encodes CASSLGASGGTFPYEQYF. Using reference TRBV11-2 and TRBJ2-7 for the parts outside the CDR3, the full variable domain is EAGVAQSPRYKIIEKRQSVAFWCNPISGHATLYWYQQILGQGPKLLIQFQNNGVVDDSQLPKDRFSAERLKGVDSTLKIQPAKLEDSAVYLCASSLGASGGTFPYEQYFGPGTRLTVT.

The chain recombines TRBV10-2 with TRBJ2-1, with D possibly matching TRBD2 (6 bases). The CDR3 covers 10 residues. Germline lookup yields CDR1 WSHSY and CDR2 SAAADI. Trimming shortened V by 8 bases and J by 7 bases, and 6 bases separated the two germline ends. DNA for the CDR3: TGCGCCAGCGGGGGGAATGAGCAGTTCTTC. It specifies CASGGNEQFF.

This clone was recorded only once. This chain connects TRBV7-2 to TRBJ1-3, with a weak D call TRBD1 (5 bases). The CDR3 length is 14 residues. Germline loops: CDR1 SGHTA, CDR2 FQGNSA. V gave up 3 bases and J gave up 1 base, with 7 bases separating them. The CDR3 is CASSFSGSGNTIYF. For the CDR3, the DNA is TGTGCCAGCAGCTTTTCAGGGTCTGGAAACACCATATATTTT. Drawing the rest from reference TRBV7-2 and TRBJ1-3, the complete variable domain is GAGVSQSPSNKVTEKGKDVELRCDPISGHTALYWYRQSLGQGLEFLIYFQGNSAPDKSGLPSDRFSAERTGGSVSTLTIQRTQQEDSAVYLCASSFSGSGNTIYFGEGSWLTVV.

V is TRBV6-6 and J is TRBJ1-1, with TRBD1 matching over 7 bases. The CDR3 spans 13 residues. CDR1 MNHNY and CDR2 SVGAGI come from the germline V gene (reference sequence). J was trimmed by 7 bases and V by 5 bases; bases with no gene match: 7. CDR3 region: CASSKWDSIEAFF. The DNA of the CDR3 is TGTGCCAGCAGTAAGTGGGACAGTATTGAAGCTTTCTTT.

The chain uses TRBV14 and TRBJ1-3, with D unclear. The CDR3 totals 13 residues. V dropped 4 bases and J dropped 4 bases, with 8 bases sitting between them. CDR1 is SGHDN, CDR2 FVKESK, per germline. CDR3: CASSPRLGNTIYF. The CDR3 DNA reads TGTGCCAGCAGCCCCAGACTAGGAAACACCATATATTTT.

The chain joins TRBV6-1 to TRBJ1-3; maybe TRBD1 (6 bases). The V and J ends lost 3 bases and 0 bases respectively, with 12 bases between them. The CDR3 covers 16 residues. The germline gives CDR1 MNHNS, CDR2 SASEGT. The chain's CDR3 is CASSEGGTLSGNTIYF. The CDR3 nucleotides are TGTGCCAGCAGTGAGGGTGGGACACTCTCTGGAAACACCATATATTTT.

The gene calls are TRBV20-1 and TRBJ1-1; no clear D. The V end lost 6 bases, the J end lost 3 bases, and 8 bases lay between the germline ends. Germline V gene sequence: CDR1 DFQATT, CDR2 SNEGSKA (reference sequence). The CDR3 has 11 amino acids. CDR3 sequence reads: CSATGDTEAFF. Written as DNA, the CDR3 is TGCAGTGCCACCGGGGACACTGAAGCTTTCTTT.

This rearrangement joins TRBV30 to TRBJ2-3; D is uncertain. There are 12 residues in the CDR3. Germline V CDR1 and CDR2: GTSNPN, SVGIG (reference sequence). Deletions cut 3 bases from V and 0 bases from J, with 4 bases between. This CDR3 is CAWSPSTDTQYF. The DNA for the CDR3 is TGTGCCTGGAGCCCTAGCACAGATACGCAGTATTTT.

The CDR3 nucleotides read TGTGCCAGCAGTTTAAGCTGGAGCAATCAGCCCCAGCATTTT. This gives the protein CASSLSWSNQPQHF. V and J are TRBV27 and TRBJ1-5, with no clear D. The CDR3 spans 14 residues. CDR1 and CDR2 from the germline V gene are MNHEY and SMNVEV (reference sequence). The V end was cut by 2 bases, the J end by 1 base, with 6 bases between.

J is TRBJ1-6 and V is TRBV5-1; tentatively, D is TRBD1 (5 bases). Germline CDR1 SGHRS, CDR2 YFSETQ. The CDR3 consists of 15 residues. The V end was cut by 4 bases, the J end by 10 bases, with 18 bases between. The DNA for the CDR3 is TGCGCCAGCAGCAAGTCCGTCAGGGCGGAATCACCCCTCCACTTT. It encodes CASSKSVRAESPLHF.